What follows are 23 T cell receptor beta chains derived from one specimen sequenced in a study of post-analysis software for immune sequencing data. The study's findings and limits: About five TRBV segments were more frequent in patients than controls; TRBV5-6, TRBV5-1 and TRBV20-1 belonged to this group.

Tagging with unique molecular identifiers was a feature of the TCR beta cDNA libraries. TCRdb analysed the PCR reads with MiXCR anew, one entry per CDR3 protein. The table shows some 890,000 distinct CDR3 sequences, with under 70% occurring only once. These receptors have no identified antigens. Sequenced material: blood. These receptor sequences come from a girl between 5 and 17 years old with multiple sclerosis.

The chain joins TRBV27 to TRBJ2-5, with TRBD1 identical over 9 bases. The ends lost 6 bases at V and 5 bases at J; junction bases unmatched: 7. Germline V gene sequence: CDR1 MNHEY, CDR2 SMNVEV (reference sequence). The CDR3 is made up of 14 amino acids. The CDR3 DNA sequence: TGTGCCAGCAGACCGACAGGGGGTGTGGAGACCCAGTACTTC. This gives the protein CASRPTGGVETQYF.

The V and J genes are TRBV29-1 and TRBJ1-2; D call uncertain. The CDR3 length is 14 residues. Germline CDR1 is SQVTM and CDR2 is ANQGSEA. The V and J ends lost 1 base and 4 bases respectively, with 13 bases between them. CDR3 region: CSVEGRGVGYGYTF. The CDR3 DNA sequence: TGCAGCGTTGAAGGGCGGGGAGTTGGCTATGGCTACACCTTC.

The rearrangement joins TRBV27 to TRBJ2-1; TRBD2 matches 7 bases. This CDR3 has 13 amino acids. Germline V CDR1 and CDR2: MNHEY, SMNVEV (reference sequence). J lost 9 bases, V lost 10 bases, and 12 bases had no gene match. CDR3 loop: CATSRYVAGEQFF. CDR3 coding DNA: TGTGCCACCAGCCGGTACGTAGCGGGTGAGCAGTTCTTC.

This clonotype has more than one count but fewer than ten. The chain uses TRBV10-3 and TRBJ2-7; a possible D gene is TRBD2 (5 bases). This CDR3 has 13 amino acids. From germline, CDR1 is ENHRY and CDR2 SYGVKD. CDR3 in DNA: TGTGCTACCTTGGACTCTCTTGTCGCCGAGCAGTACTTC. The encoded protein is CATLDSLVAEQYF.

This chain links TRBV20-1 with TRBJ2-3, with D possibly TRBD2 on 6 matching bases. Deletions cut 4 bases from V and 7 bases from J, with 12 bases between. Germline V gene lookup returns CDR1 DFQATT and CDR2 SNEGSKA (reference sequence). CDR3 length: 12 amino acids. In DNA, the CDR3 is TGCAGTGCTACCCTTACTAGCAATACGCAGTATTTT. Translating it yields CSATLTSNTQYF.

There are many counts of this clonotype. The V gene is TRBV5-1, the J gene TRBJ2-3; 8 bases are shared with TRBD1. CDR1 SGHRS and CDR2 YFSETQ come from the germline V gene. Unmatched junction bases numbered 5, after V lost 7 bases and J lost 1 base. CDR3 length equals 14 residues. CDR3 DNA sequence: TGCGCCAGCGGTACAGGGGGAGGCACAGATACGCAGTATTTT. This encodes CASGTGGGTDTQYF.

This clonotype has more than one count but fewer than ten. The chain carries TRBV4-1 and TRBJ2-7; D not certain. CDR3 size: 15 residues. V shed 2 bases and J shed 3 bases, with 14 bases lying between them. In germline, CDR1 is MGHRA, CDR2 YSYEKL. The DNA of the CDR3 is TGCGCCAGCAGCCAAACCCCAGGAACGATCTACGAGCAGTACTTC. Translation gives CASSQTPGTIYEQYF.

The chain combines TRBV7-8 with TRBJ2-7; TRBD2 might be the D (7 bases). This CDR3 contains 13 residues. Trimming removed 10 bases from V and 7 bases from J, with 20 bases in between. Germline V gene lookup returns CDR1 SGHVS and CDR2 FQNEAQ. The CDR3 DNA reads as TGTGCCAACCGCCCCGAGCGGGACAATGAGCAGTACTTC. Translation: CANRPERDNEQYF.

The CDR3 spells CASRTRQTTNYGYTF. In nucleotides, the CDR3 is TGTGCCAGTAGGACGAGGCAGACCACTAACTATGGCTACACCTTC. The V gene is TRBV19, the J gene TRBJ1-2; D uncertain. CDR1 and CDR2 (germline): LNHDA, SQIVND (reference sequence). This CDR3 comprises 15 residues. V was cut by 6 bases and J by 0 bases, with 14 bases left in between.

The rearrangement links TRBV30 to TRBJ1-2; the D is unclear. Trimming shortened V by 0 bases and J by 7 bases, and 12 bases separated the two germline ends. CDR1 is GTSNPN, CDR2 SVGIG, per germline (reference sequence). The CDR3 length is 13 residues. This CDR3 reads CAWSVDSMLGYTF. DNA for the CDR3: TGTGCCTGGAGTGTAGATTCCATGCTTGGCTACACCTTC.

V gene TRBV5-1 combines with J gene TRBJ2-7, with TRBD1 as a possible D gene (6 bases). In germline, CDR1 is SGHRS, CDR2 YFSETQ. V was shortened by 3 bases and J by 1 base, with 11 bases between the two germline ends. The CDR3 covers 14 residues. CDR3 nucleotides: TGCGCCAGCAGCTCACTACAGGGTTCCTACGAGCAGTACTTC. It is translated as CASSSLQGSYEQYF. The full variable domain, its missing parts supplied by reference TRBV5-1 and TRBJ2-7, is KAGVTQTPRYLIKTRGQQVTLSCSPISGHRSVSWYQQTPGQGLQFLFEYFSETQRNKGNFPGRFSGRQFSNSRSEMNVSTLELGDSALYLCASSSLQGSYEQYFGPGTRLTVT.

V and J are TRBV27 and TRBJ1-5; D is possibly TRBD1 (5 bases). Trimming shortened V by 2 bases and J by 2 bases, and 10 bases separated the two germline ends. The germline V gene encodes CDR1 MNHEY and CDR2 SMNVEV (reference sequence). This CDR3 comprises 15 residues. Written as DNA, the CDR3 is TGTGCCAGCAGTTTAGGGGGTTGGGGCAATCAGCCCCAGCATTTT. Its protein product is CASSLGGWGNQPQHF.

This sequence joins TRBV6-6 and TRBJ1-1, with TRBD1 identical over 8 bases. CDR1 and CDR2 from the germline V gene are MNHNY and SVGAGI (reference sequence). This CDR3 comprises 12 residues. Trimming took 5 bases from V and 13 from J; bases not matched to a gene: 9. The CDR3 DNA reads as TGTGCCAGCAGTACCCGGGACAGGTCGTATTTCTTT. The encoded protein is CASSTRDRSYFF.

This clonotype was counted between two and nine times. The rearrangement uses TRBV7-9 and TRBJ2-3; D gene ambiguous. This CDR3 region has 14 residues. Germline CDR1 reads SEHNR; CDR2 reads FQNEAQ (reference sequence). V shed 1 base and J shed 6 bases, with 11 bases lying between them. The CDR3 bases are TGTGCCAGCAGCTTAGATCCCAACGCGGATACGCAGTATTTT. This gives the protein CASSLDPNADTQYF.

The V call is TRBV7-8, the J call TRBJ2-4, with TRBD2 matching over 15 bases. Trimming took 5 bases from V and 0 from J; bases not matched to a gene: 8. Germline-derived CDR1 and CDR2 are SGHVS and FQNEAQ. The CDR3 runs to 19 residues. The DNA of the CDR3 is TGTGCCAGCAGCACCCGGACTAGCGGGGGGGCGTTAGCCAAAAACATTCAGTACTTC. It specifies CASSTRTSGGALAKNIQYF.

This clonotype was observed a handful of times. The V gene is TRBV10-3, the J gene TRBJ2-7; TRBD2 is a possible D gene (7 bases). CDR1 is ENHRY, CDR2 SYGVKD, per germline. V lost 4 bases and J 3 bases, leaving 19 bases between the germline ends. The CDR3 sequence is 16 residues long. The CDR3 spells CAISVGGGPRNYEQYF. DNA of the CDR3: TGTGCCATCAGTGTAGGGGGGGGCCCCAGGAACTACGAGCAGTACTTC.

The chain links TRBV20-1 to TRBJ1-2; 9 bases match TRBD1. The CDR3 length is 14 residues. V was clipped by 2 bases and J by 4 bases; unmatched bases: 5. CDR1 is DFQATT and CDR2 is SNEGSKA in the germline V gene (reference sequence). CDR3 DNA: TGCAGTGCTAGACCGGGACAGGGATCCTATGGCTACACCTTC. It encodes CSARPGQGSYGYTF.

This sequence joins TRBV25-1 and TRBJ2-5; D may be TRBD1 or TRBD2 (5 bases each). This CDR3 contains 14 residues. The V gene's germline CDR1 is MGHDK and CDR2 SYGVNS. Trimming pared 6 bases from V and 7 bases from J, leaving 18 bases between. For the CDR3, the DNA is TGTGCCAGCAGCCCTCCAGGGAGATATGGGACCCAGTACTTC. The encoded protein is CASSPPGRYGTQYF.

V and J are TRBV3-1 and TRBJ2-1; a possible D gene is TRBD2 (7 bases). This CDR3 is 16 amino acids long. The ends were cut back, 2 bases at V and 0 bases at J, with 11 bases in the middle. Germline V gene lookup returns CDR1 LGHDT and CDR2 YNNKEL (reference sequence). CDR3 amino acids: CASSQRGGSSYNEQFF. CDR3 in DNA: TGTGCCAGCAGCCAAAGGGGGGGGAGCTCCTACAATGAGCAGTTCTTC.

There are a few counts of this clonotype. The chain recombines TRBV25-1 with TRBJ2-7, with 7 positions matching TRBD2. Germline V lookup: CDR1 MGHDK, CDR2 SYGVNS. Germline trimming cut 3 bases from V and 6 bases from J; bases unmatched to any gene: 5. The CDR3 length is 13 residues. CDR3 sequence: CASSEGRAREQYF. DNA of the CDR3: TGTGCCAGCAGTGAGGGGAGGGCCCGCGAGCAGTACTTC.

V usage is TRBV2 and J usage is TRBJ2-4; D remains unclear. Gene TRBJ2-7 matches the end of the DNA better, so the J call may be wrong. The CDR3 consists of 14 residues. Germline V gene lookup returns CDR1 SNHLY and CDR2 FYNNEI. In DNA form, the CDR3 reads TGTGCCAGCAGTGACCGGTGGCAGGCCTACGAGCAGTACTTC. Its translation is CASSDRWQAYEQYF.

This rearrangement joins TRBV5-1 to TRBJ2-3, with 8 bases aligning to TRBD2. From germline, CDR1 is SGHRS and CDR2 YFSETQ. The V segment lost 1 base and the J segment 5 bases; nucleotides outside the gene matches: 9. The CDR3 loop spans 16 amino acids. The DNA for the CDR3 is TGCGCCAGCAGCTTGATGAGCGGGGGAGACCAAGATACGCAGTATTTT. It translates to CASSLMSGGDQDTQYF.

This chain uses TRBV7-9 with TRBJ2-7; 7 nucleotides line up with TRBD2. V was pared by 5 bases and J by 2 bases, with 12 bases of the junction left unmatched. The CDR3 has 16 amino acids. In germline, CDR1 is SEHNR, CDR2 FQNEAQ (reference sequence). The CDR3 region is CASSPAMGGFAYEQYF. As DNA, the CDR3 is TGTGCCAGCAGCCCGGCGATGGGGGGGTTTGCCTACGAGCAGTACTTC.